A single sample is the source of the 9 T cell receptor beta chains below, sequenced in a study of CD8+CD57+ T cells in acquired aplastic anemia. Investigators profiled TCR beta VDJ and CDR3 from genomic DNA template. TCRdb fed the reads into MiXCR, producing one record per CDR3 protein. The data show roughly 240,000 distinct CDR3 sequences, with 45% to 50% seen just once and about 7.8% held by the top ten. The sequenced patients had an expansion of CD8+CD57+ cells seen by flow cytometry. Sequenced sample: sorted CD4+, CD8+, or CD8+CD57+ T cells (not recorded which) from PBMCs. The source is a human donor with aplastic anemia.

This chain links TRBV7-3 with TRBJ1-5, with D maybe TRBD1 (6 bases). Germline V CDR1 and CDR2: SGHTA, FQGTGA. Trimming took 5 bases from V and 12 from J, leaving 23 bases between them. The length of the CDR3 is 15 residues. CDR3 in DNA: TGTGCCAGCAGCCCTGAGGGGGAAGGCTGGAAACACCAGCATTTT. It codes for CASSPEGEGWKHQHF. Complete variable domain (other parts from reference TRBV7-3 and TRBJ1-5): GAGVSQTPSNKVTEKGKYVELRCDPISGHTALYWYRQSLGQGPEFLIYFQGTGAADDSGLPNDRFFAVRPEGSVSTLKIQRTERGDSAVYLCASSPEGEGWKHQHFGDGTRLSIL.

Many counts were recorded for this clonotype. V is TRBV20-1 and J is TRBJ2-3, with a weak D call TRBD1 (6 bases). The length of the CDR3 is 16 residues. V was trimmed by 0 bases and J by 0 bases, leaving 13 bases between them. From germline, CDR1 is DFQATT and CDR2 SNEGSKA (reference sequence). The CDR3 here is CSARDVGTPSTDTQYF. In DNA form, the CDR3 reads TGCAGTGCTAGAGATGTTGGGACACCTAGCACAGATACGCAGTATTTT.

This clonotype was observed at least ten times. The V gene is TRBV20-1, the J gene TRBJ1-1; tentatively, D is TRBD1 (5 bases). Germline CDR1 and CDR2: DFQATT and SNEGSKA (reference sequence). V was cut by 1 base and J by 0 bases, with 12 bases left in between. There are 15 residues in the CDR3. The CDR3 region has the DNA TGCAGTGCTAGAGTATTGGGGCAGCTGAACACTGAAGCTTTCTTT. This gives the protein CSARVLGQLNTEAFF.

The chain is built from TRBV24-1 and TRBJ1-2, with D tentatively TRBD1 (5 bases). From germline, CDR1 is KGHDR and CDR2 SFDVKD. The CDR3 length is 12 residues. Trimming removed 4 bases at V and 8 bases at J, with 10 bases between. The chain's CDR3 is CATSDGDGGYTF. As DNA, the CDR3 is TGTGCCACCAGTGACGGGGACGGCGGCTACACCTTC.

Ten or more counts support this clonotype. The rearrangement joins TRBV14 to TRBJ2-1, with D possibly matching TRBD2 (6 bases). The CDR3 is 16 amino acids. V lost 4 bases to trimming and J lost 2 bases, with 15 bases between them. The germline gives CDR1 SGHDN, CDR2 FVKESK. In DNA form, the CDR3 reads TGTGCCAGCAGCCCCAGTGGAGGGCCTCCCTACAATGAGCAGTTCTTC. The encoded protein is CASSPSGGPPYNEQFF.

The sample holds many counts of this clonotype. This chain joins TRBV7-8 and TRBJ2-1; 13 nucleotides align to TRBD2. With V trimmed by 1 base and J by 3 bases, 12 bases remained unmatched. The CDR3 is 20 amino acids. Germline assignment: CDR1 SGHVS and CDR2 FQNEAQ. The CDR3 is CASSLVNGLAGATLYNEQFF. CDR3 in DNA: TGTGCCAGCAGCTTAGTGAACGGACTAGCGGGAGCGACCCTCTACAATGAGCAGTTCTTC.

CDR3 bases: TGCAGTGCTAGAAACGCAGGGAGGAGTATCAATGGCTACACCTTC. This translates into CSARNAGRSINGYTF. V gene TRBV20-1 combines with J gene TRBJ1-2; D may be TRBD1 (5 bases). CDR1 and CDR2 from the germline V gene are DFQATT and SNEGSKA (reference sequence). V was clipped by 2 bases and J by 6 bases, with 19 bases between them. This CDR3 is built from 15 residues.

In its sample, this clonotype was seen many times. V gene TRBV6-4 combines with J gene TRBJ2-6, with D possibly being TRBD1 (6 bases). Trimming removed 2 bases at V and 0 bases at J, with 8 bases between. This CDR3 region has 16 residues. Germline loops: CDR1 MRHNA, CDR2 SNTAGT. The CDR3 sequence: CASSDGRGSGANVLTF. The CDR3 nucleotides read TGTGCCAGCAGTGACGGCAGGGGCTCTGGGGCCAACGTCCTGACTTTC.

CDR3 coding DNA: TGTGCCAGTAGTCTCACTAGCGGGGTTTACAATGAGCAGTTCTTC. Protein: CASSLTSGVYNEQFF. V is TRBV19 and J is TRBJ2-1; 10 positions agree with TRBD2. V lost 5 bases, J lost 4 bases, and 5 bases stayed unmatched. The CDR3 is 15 residues long. Germline CDR1 and CDR2: LNHDA and SQIVND (reference sequence).